The 6 T cell receptor beta chains below were found in one sample sequenced in a study of vaccination and CD4 T cells after COVID-19. These TCRs are of unknown antigen specificity. The Oncomine TCR Beta short-read assay sequenced DNA from cultured CD4+ T cells. TCRdb used MiXCR to reprocess the PCR reads, holding one entry per CDR3 protein. The data show 15,000 to 20,000 distinct CDR3 sequences, roughly 65% seen once. Documented treatment: approximately 10-day PBMC culture with coronavirus spike peptide pools or control peptides (ViraFEST assay). The sample consisted of CD4+ T cells from blood, cultured in vitro. Every receptor here comes from a human donor who had recovered from COVID-19.

The chain combines TRBV5-1 with TRBJ2-5, with D uncertain. The CDR3 is made up of 14 amino acids. Germline V gene lookup returns CDR1 SGHRS and CDR2 YFSETQ. Trimming took 1 base from V and 1 from J, leaving 8 bases between them. CDR3 loop: CASSLSTVQETQYF. CDR3 sequence (DNA): TGCGCCAGCAGCTTGTCAACAGTCCAAGAGACCCAGTACTTC. The full variable domain, in which reference TRBV5-1 and TRBJ2-5 provide the parts outside the CDR3, is KAGVTQTPRYLIKTRGQQVTLSCSPISGHRSVSWYQQTPGQGLQFLFEYFSETQRNKGNFPGRFSGRQFSNSRSEMNVSTLELGDSALYLCASSLSTVQETQYFGPGTRLLVL.

The gene calls are TRBV6-2 or TRBV6-3 and TRBJ2-5, with D possibly matching TRBD1 (5 bases). The length of the CDR3 is 14 residues. Trimming left V 2 bases short and J 2 bases short, with 9 bases between. CDR1 is MNHEY, CDR2 SVGEGT, per germline. CDR3 in DNA: TGTGCCAGCAGTTACCCGGACATACAAGAGACCCAGTACTTC. Translating gives CASSYPDIQETQYF.

This clonotype turned up a few times. The chain employs TRBV6-1 and TRBJ2-7, with 8 positions matching TRBD1. Trimming cost V 6 bases and J 3 bases; bases outside gene matches: 10. The CDR3 is 15 amino acids. The germline gives CDR1 MNHNS, CDR2 SASEGT. The CDR3 DNA follows: TGTGCCAGCAGCATCACAAGCAGGGGGCTCTACGAGCAGTACTTC. This gives the protein CASSITSRGLYEQYF.

The chain employs TRBV27 and TRBJ1-2, with 8 nucleotides matching TRBD1. Germline-derived CDR1 and CDR2 are MNHEY and SMNVEV (reference sequence). The CDR3 length is 15 residues. V lost 4 bases, J lost 4 bases, and 8 bases stayed unmatched. CDR3 nucleotides: TGTGCCAGCAGTTCCCGGGACAGGAGTTTCTATGGCTACACCTTC. This translates into CASSSRDRSFYGYTF.

The rearrangement joins TRBV5-4 to TRBJ2-2; D possibly matches TRBD1 or TRBD2 (6 bases each). The CDR3 length is 15 residues. CDR1 and CDR2 from the germline V gene are SGHNT and YYREEE (reference sequence). Trimming pared 3 bases from V and 2 bases from J, leaving 11 bases between. The CDR3 protein is CASSSGARNTGELFF. The CDR3 DNA follows: TGTGCCAGCAGCTCGGGGGCTAGAAACACCGGGGAGCTGTTTTTT.

V and J are TRBV15 and TRBJ1-2; no definite D call. The germline V gene encodes CDR1 LNHNV and CDR2 YYDKDF (reference sequence). This CDR3 is 14 amino acids long. V lost 0 bases to trimming and J lost 5 bases, with 10 bases between them. CDR3 sequence reads: CATSRDTAGYGYTF. The CDR3 DNA follows: TGTGCCACCAGCAGAGATACGGCAGGTTATGGCTACACCTTC.